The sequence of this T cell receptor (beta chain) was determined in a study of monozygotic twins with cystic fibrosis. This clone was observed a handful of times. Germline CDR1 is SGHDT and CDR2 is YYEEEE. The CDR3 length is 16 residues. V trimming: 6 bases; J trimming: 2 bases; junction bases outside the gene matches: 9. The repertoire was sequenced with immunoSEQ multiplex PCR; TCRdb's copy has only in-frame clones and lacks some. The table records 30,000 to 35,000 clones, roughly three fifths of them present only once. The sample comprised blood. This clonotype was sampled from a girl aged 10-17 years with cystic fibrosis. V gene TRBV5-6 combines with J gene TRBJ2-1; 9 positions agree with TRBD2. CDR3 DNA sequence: TGTGCCAGCACCTCAATTAGCGGGAGCCCCTACAATGAGCAGTTCTTC. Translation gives CASTSISGSPYNEQFF. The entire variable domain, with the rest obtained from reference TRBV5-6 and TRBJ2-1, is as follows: DAGVTQSPTHLIKTRGQQVTLRCSPKSGHDTVSWYQQALGQGPQFIFQYYEEEERQRGNFPDRFSGHQFPNYSSELNVNALLLGDSALYLCASTSISGSPYNEQFFGPGTRLTVL.